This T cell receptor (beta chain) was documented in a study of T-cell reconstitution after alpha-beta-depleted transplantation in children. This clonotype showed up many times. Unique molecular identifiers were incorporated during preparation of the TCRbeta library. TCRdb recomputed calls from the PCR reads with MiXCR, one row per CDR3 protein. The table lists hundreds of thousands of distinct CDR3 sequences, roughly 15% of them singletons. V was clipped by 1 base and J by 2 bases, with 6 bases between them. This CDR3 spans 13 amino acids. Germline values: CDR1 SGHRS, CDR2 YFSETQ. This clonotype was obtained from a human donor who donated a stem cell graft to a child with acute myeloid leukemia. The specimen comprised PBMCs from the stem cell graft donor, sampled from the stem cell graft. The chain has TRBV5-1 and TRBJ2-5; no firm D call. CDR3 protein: CASSLIVQETQYF. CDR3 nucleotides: TGCGCCAGCAGCTTGATTGTACAAGAGACCCAGTACTTC.